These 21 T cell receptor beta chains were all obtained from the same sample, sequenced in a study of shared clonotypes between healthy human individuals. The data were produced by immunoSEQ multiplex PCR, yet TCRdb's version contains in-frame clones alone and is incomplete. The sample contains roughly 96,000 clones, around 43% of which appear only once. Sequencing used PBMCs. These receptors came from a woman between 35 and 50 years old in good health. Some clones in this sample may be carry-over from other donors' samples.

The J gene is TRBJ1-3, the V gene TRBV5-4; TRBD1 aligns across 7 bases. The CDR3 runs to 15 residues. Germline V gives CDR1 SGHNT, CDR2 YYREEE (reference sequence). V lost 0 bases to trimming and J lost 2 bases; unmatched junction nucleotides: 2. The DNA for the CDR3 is TGTGCCAGCAGCTTGGGAGGGGGCGCTGGAAACACCATATATTTT. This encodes CASSLGGGAGNTIYF.

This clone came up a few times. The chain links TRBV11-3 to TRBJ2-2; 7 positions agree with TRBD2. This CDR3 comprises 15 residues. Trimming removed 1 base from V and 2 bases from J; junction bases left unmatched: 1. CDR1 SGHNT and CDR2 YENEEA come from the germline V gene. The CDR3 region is CASSLGGSNTGELFF. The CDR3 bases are TGTGCCAGCAGCTTAGGCGGGAGTAACACCGGGGAGCTGTTTTTT.

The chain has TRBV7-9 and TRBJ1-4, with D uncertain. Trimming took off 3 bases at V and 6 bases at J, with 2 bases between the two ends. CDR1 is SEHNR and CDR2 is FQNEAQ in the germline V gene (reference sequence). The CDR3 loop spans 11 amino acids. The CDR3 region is CASSFYEKLFF. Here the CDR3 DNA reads TGTGCCAGCAGCTTTTATGAAAAACTGTTTTTT.

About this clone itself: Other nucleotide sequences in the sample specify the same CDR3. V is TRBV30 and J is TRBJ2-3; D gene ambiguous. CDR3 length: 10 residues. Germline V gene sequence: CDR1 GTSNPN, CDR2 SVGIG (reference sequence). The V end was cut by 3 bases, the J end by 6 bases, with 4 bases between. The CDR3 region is CAWSRDTQYF. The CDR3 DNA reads TGTGCCTGGAGCAGGGATACGCAGTATTTT. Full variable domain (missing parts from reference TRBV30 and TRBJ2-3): SQTIHQWPATLVQPVGSPLSLECTVEGTSNPNLYWYRQAAGRGLQLLFYSVGIGQISSEVPQNLSASRPQDRQFILSSKKLLLSDSGFYLCAWSRDTQYFGPGTRLTVL.

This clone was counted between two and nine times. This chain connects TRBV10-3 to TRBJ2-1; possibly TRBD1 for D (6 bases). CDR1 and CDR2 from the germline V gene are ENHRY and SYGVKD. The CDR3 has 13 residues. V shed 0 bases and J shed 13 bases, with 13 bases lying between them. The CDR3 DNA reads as TGTGCCATCAGTGAGTCATCAGGGGCCGAACAGTTCTTC. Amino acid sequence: CAISESSGAEQFF.

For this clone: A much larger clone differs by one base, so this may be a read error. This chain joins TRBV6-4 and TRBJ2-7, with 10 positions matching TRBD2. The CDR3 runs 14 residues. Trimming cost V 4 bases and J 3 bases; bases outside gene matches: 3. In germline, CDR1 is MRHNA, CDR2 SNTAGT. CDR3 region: CASSVLAGIYEQYF. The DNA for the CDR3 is TGTGCCAGCAGTGTACTAGCGGGGATCTACGAGCAGTACTTC.

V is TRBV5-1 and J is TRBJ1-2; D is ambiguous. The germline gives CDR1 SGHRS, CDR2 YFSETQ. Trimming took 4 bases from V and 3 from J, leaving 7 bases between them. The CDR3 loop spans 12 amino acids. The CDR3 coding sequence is TGCGCCAGCAGCACCACGGACTATGGCTACACCTTC. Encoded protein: CASSTTDYGYTF.

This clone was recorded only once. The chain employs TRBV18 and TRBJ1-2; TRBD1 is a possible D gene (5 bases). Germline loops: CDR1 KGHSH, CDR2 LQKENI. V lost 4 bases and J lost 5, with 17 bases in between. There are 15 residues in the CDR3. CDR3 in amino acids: CASSQSVETVYGYTF. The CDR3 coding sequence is TGTGCCAGCTCACAGTCCGTCGAGACAGTGTATGGCTACACCTTC. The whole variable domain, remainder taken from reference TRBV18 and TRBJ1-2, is NAGVMQNPRHLVRRRGQEARLRCSPMKGHSHVYWYRQLPEEGLKFMVYLQKENIIDESGMPKERFSAEFPKEGPSILRIQQVVRGDSAAYFCASSQSVETVYGYTFGSGTRLTVV.

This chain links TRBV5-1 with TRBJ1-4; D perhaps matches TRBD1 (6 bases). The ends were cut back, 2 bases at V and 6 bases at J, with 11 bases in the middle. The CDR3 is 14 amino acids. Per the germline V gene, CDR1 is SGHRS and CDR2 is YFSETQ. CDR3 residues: CASSFGQGYEKLFF. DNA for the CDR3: TGCGCCAGCAGCTTCGGCCAGGGGTATGAAAAACTGTTTTTT.

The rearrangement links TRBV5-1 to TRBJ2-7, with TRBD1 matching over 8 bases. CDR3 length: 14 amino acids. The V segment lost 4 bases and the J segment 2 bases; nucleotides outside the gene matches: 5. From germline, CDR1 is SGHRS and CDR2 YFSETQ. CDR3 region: CASSPGTGTYEQYF. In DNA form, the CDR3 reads TGCGCCAGCAGCCCGGGGACAGGAACCTACGAGCAGTACTTC. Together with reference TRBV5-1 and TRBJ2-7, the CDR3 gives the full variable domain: KAGVTQTPRYLIKTRGQQVTLSCSPISGHRSVSWYQQTPGQGLQFLFEYFSETQRNKGNFPGRFSGRQFSNSRSEMNVSTLELGDSALYLCASSPGTGTYEQYFGPGTRLTVT.

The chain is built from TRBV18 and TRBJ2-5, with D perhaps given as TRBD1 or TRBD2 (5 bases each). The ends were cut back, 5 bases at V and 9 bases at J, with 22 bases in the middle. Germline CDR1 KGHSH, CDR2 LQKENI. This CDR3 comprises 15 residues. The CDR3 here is CASSESGTPNRAQYF. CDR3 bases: TGTGCCAGCTCAGAGTCCGGGACCCCTAACCGGGCCCAGTACTTC.

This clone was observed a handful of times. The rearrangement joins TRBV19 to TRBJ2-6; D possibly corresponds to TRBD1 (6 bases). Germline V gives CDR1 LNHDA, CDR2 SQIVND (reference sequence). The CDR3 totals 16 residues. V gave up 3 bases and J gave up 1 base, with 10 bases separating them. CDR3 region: CASSMDSKSGANVLTF. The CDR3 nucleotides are TGTGCCAGTAGTATGGACAGCAAATCTGGGGCCAACGTCCTGACTTTC.

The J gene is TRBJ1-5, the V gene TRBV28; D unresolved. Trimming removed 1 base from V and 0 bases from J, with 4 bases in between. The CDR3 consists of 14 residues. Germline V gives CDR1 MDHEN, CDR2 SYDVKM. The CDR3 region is CASSLSLSNQPQHF. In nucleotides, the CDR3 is TGTGCCAGCAGTTTATCTCTTAGCAATCAGCCCCAGCATTTT.

The CDR3 reads CASSPPGTSGMDTQYF. In DNA form, the CDR3 reads TGCGCCAGCAGCCCCCCCGGGACTAGCGGGATGGATACGCAGTATTTT. The rearrangement uses TRBV4-3 and TRBJ2-3; 13 positions agree with TRBD2. V lost 4 bases to trimming and J lost 6 bases; unmatched junction nucleotides: 7. Per the germline V gene, CDR1 is LGHNA and CDR2 is YSLEER. The CDR3 runs 16 residues.

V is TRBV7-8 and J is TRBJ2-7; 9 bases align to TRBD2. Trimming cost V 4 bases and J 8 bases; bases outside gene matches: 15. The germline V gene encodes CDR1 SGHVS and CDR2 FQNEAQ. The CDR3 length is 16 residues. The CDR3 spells CASSSDRRGRAVQQYF. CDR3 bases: TGTGCCAGCAGCTCCGACCGCCGCGGGAGGGCTGTTCAGCAGTACTTC.

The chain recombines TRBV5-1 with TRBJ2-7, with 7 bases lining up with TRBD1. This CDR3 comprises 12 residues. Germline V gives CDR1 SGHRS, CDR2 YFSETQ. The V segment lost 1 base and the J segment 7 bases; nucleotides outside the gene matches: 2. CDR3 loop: CASSLQGEEQYF. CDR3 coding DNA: TGCGCCAGCAGCTTGCAGGGGGAGGAGCAGTACTTC.

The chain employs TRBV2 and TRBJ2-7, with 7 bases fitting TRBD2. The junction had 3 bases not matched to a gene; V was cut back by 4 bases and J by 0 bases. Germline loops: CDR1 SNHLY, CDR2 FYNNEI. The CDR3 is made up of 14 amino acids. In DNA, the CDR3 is TGTGCCAGCAGTGCGGGACTAAGCTCCTACGAGCAGTACTTC. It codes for CASSAGLSSYEQYF.

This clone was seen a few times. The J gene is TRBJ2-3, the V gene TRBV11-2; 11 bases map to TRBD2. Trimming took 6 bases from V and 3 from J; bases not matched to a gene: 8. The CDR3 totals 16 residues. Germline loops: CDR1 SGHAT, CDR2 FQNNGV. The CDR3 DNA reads TGTGCCAGCAGTTCCATAGCGGGAGGGGGGACAGATACGCAGTATTTT. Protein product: CASSSIAGGGTDTQYF.

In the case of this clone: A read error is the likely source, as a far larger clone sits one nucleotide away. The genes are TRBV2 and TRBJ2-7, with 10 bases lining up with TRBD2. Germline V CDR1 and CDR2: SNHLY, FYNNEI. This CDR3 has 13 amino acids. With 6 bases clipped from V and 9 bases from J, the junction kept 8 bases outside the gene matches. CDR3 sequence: CASRVIAGGGQYF. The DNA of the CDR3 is TGTGCCAGCAGGGTAATAGCGGGAGGCGGGCAGTACTTC. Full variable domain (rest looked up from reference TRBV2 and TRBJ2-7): EPEVTQTPSHQVTQMGQEVILRCVPISNHLYFYWYRQILGQKVEFLVSFYNNEISEKSEIFDDQFSVERPDGSNFTLKIRSTKLEDSAMYFCASRVIAGGGQYFGPGTRLTVT.

The CDR3 sequence: CASSFSGSGAYEQYF. CDR3 nucleotide sequence: TGTGCCAGCAGCTTTAGCGGGAGCGGGGCCTACGAGCAGTACTTC. The V call is TRBV5-6, the J call TRBJ2-7; 9 nucleotides agree with TRBD2. Germline V gives CDR1 SGHDT, CDR2 YYEEEE. This CDR3 region has 15 residues. V lost 2 bases, J lost 2 bases, and 5 bases stayed unmatched. Variable domain in full (rest from reference TRBV5-6 and TRBJ2-7): DAGVTQSPTHLIKTRGQQVTLRCSPKSGHDTVSWYQQALGQGPQFIFQYYEEEERQRGNFPDRFSGHQFPNYSSELNVNALLLGDSALYLCASSFSGSGAYEQYFGPGTRLTVT.

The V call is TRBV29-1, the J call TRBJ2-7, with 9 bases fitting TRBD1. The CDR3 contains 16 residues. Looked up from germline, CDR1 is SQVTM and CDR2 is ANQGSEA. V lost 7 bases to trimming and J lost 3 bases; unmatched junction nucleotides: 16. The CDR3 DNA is TGCAGCGCGAGCACGGCTGGACAGGGGAGAAACTACGAGCAGTACTTC. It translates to CSASTAGQGRNYEQYF.